The T cell receptor beta chain under discussion was sequenced for a study of T cells in Graves' hyperthyroidism and ophthalmopathy. The CDR3 sequence is 14 residues long. CDR1 SEHNR and CDR2 FQNEAQ come from the germline V gene (reference sequence). V lost 2 bases and J lost 0, with 6 bases in between. Researchers amplified the TCR beta CDR3 regions from RNA transcripts. HTBI primers drove first-round RT-PCR of the TCR CDR3. Each CDR3 protein is one row after TCRdb ran MiXCR on the multiplex PCR reads. This table has about 160,000 distinct CDR3 sequences, 9.4% appearing once. This clonotype has just a few counts.

Sample: blood. This chain links TRBV7-9 with TRBJ2-3; D is unresolved. This TCR was sampled from a woman younger than 30 with Graves' hyperthyroidism that later progressed to Graves' ophthalmopathy. The CDR3 reads CASSLTRSTDTQYF. The CDR3 nucleotides are TGTGCCAGCAGCTTAACACGGAGCACAGATACGCAGTATTTT.